Listed below are T cell receptor beta chains from one sample, sequenced in a study of control samples from healthy donors and cancer patients. Sequenced by immunoSEQ multiplex PCR; TCRdb stores in-frame clones only, minus some. The sample includes roughly 120,000 clones, about 95% of them seen just once. Sequencing input: blood. These receptor sequences come from a man aged 25-45 years in good health. The CDR3 runs from the conserved cysteine through the conserved F or W. A D gene is named only where the DNA matches it firmly. Some rows mark clone size as missing; the rest say once, few, many or name a class of expanded clone.

>TRBV18|13|.|.|TRBJ1-4
TGTGCCAGCTCACCAGGGACGGTAGAAAAACTGTTTTTT
CASSPGTVEKLFF
>TRBV3-1/TRBV3-2|13|.|.|TRBJ1-6
TGTGCCAGCAGCCCCCCGGGTGACTCACCCCTCCACTTT
CASSPPGDSPLHF
>TRBV15|14|.|once|TRBJ1-6
TGTGCCACCAGTCGGGGACGGGTTAATTCACCCCTCCACTTT
CATSRGRVNSPLHF
>TRBV14|15|TRBD1|.|TRBJ1-6
TGTGCCAGCAGCCGGTCGACAGGGTCCAATTCACCCCTCCACTTT
CASSRSTGSNSPLHF
>TRBV19|12|.|.|TRBJ2-1
TGTGCCAGTAGTTTCAGAGACAATGAGCAGCTCTTC
CASSFRDNEQLF
>TRBV6-4|15|TRBD2|.|TRBJ2-3
TGTGCCAGCAGTGACGCGGGGGGTAGCACAGATACGCAGTATTTT
CASSDAGGSTDTQYF
>TRBV7-9|15|TRBD2|.|TRBJ2-3
TGTGCCAGCAGCTTATCCAGCGGGGACACAGATACGCAGTATTTT
CASSLSSGDTDTQYF
>TRBV6-1|15|.|.|TRBJ1-6
TGTGCCAGCAGTGAAAGGCCCAAACATAATTCACCCCTCCACTTT
CASSERPKHNSPLHF
>TRBV4-3|13|.|.|TRBJ2-1
TGCGCCAGCAGCCAGTCACGGGGGTATGAGCAGTTCTTC
CASSQSRGYEQFF
>TRBV14|16|.|once|TRBJ2-6
TGTGCCAGCAGCCAAGATGTAGGGACTGGGGCCAACGTCCTGACTTTC
CASSQDVGTGANVLTF
>TRBV7-2|15|.|.|TRBJ1-1
TGTGCCAGCAGCTTAGAGATCGGGGCATTAGTAGAAGCTTTCTTT
CASSLEIGALVEAFF
>TRBV7-9|14|TRBD1|.|TRBJ1-5
TGTGCCAGCAGCTTAGGGACAGGGAATCAGCCCCAGCATTTT
CASSLGTGNQPQHF
>TRBV9|14|.|.|TRBJ2-1
TGTGCCAGCAGCGTAGCGGGGCTCGGGAATGAGCAGTTCTTC
CASSVAGLGNEQFF
>TRBV19|13|.|.|TRBJ2-2
TGTGCCAGTAGTATCGCGGGTGCCGGGGAGCTGTTTTTT
CASSIAGAGELFF
>TRBV20-1|11|.|.|TRBJ2-1
TGCAGTGCTAGAGGCATCAATGAGCAGTTCTTC
CSARGINEQFF
>TRBV19|14|.|.|TRBJ2-7
TGTGCCAGTAGCATAGCAGGGAGTGACTACGAGCAGTACTTC
CASSIAGSDYEQYF
>TRBV27|13|.|.|TRBJ2-3
TGTGCCAGCAGTTTAGAGGCCACAGATACGCAGTATTTT
CASSLEATDTQYF
>TRBV6-2/TRBV6-3|12|.|.|TRBJ2-7
TGTGCCAGCAGTGGCTCGGGGATCAAGCAGTACTTC
CASSGSGIKQYF
>TRBV7-2|14|TRBD1|.|TRBJ2-7
TGTGCCAGCAGCCAACAGGGGAACAGCCGAGAGCAGTACTTC
CASSQQGNSREQYF
>TRBV5-1|14|.|.|TRBJ2-7
TGCGCCAGCAGCCCGGGGCTGGGCGCCTACGAGCAGTACTTC
CASSPGLGAYEQYF
>TRBV4-3|16|.|.|TRBJ1-2
TGCGCCAGCAGCTCCTCAGGCATAAATTCTAACTATGGCTACACCTTC
CASSSSGINSNYGYTF
>TRBV19|14|TRBD1|.|TRBJ1-1
TGTGCCAGTAGCCCCGGGACAGTCAACACTGAAGCTTTCTTT
CASSPGTVNTEAFF
>TRBV27|13|.|.|TRBJ1-1
TGTGCCAGCAGTTTCCTAGGGGTAACTGAAGCTTTCTTT
CASSFLGVTEAFF
>TRBV14|15|TRBD1|once|TRBJ2-7
TGTGCCAGCAGCCAAGATTGGACAGGGCCCTACGAGCAGTACTTC
CASSQDWTGPYEQYF
>TRBV6-4|15|.|.|TRBJ2-3
TGTGCCAGCAGCGTCCGGGCGCGAATCACAGATACGCAGTATTTT
CASSVRARITDTQYF
>TRBV2|14|.|.|TRBJ2-5
TGTGCCAGCAGTGAAGGGTCTAGTGGGGAGACCCAGTACTTC
CASSEGSSGETQYF
>TRBV30|14|.|.|TRBJ2-7
TGTGCCTGGACGGACATAGCGGCCTCCTACGAGCAGTACTTC
CAWTDIAASYEQYF
>TRBV28|13|.|.|TRBJ1-1
TGTGCCAGCAGTTCGGCCAGGGGAATTGAAGCTTTCTTT
CASSSARGIEAFF
>TRBV19|15|.|.|TRBJ1-5
TGTGCCAGTAACCCTGGGGGGAGGGGCAATCAGCCCCAGCATTTT
CASNPGGRGNQPQHF
>TRBV6-6|13|.|.|TRBJ2-2
TGTGCCAGCAAAACCATCAACACCGGGGAGCTGTTTTTT
CASKTINTGELFF
>TRBV2|14|.|.|TRBJ2-4
TGTGCCAGCAGTGGCTTACGGGGGGCGAACATTCAGTACTTC
CASSGLRGANIQYF
>TRBV6-2/TRBV6-3|15|TRBD2|.|TRBJ2-5
TGTGCCAGCAGTTCTCTTCGGGGGGGACAAGAGACCCAGTACTTC
CASSSLRGGQETQYF
>TRBV30|13|TRBD2|.|TRBJ2-5
TGTGCCTGGATACTAGCGGGGGAGGAGACCCAGTACTTC
CAWILAGEETQYF
>TRBV19|13|.|.|TRBJ2-7
TGTGCCAGTAGTGTGCCAGGCCGCTACGAGCAGTACTTC
CASSVPGRYEQYF
>TRBV28|12|TRBD1|.|TRBJ2-7
TGTGCCAGCTCGACAGGGTTCTACGAGCAGTACTTC
CASSTGFYEQYF
>TRBV6-6|15|.|.|TRBJ2-7
TGTGCCAGCAGTTACTCCGGACGGGATGTTGGCGAGCAGTACTTC
CASSYSGRDVGEQYF
>TRBV7-8|14|TRBD2|.|TRBJ2-3
TGTGCCAGCGGGGGCGGCGGGGGGCGGCATACGCAGTATTTT
CASGGGGGRHTQYF
>TRBV11-3|17|.|.|TRBJ2-7
TGTGCCAGCAGTCTCCCGCTATCTCAGAAGGGGCCCTACGAGCAGTACTTC
CASSLPLSQKGPYEQYF
>TRBV7-9|14|.|.|TRBJ1-3
TGTGCCAGCAGCTTAGCAGGCTCTGGAAACACCATATATTTT
CASSLAGSGNTIYF
>TRBV11-1|16|.|.|TRBJ2-1
TGTGCCAGCAGCTTAGCGGAGGTGTTAGGATACAATGAGCAGTTCTTC
CASSLAEVLGYNEQFF
>TRBV27|17|TRBD1|.|TRBJ1-1
TGTGCCAGCAGTCCCGACCGGGACAGGTTTATGAACACTGAAGCTTTCTTT
CASSPDRDRFMNTEAFF
>TRBV5-1|13|.|.|TRBJ1-1
TGCGCCAGCAGCCCTCTAAGGGGCACTGAAGCTTTCTTT
CASSPLRGTEAFF
>TRBV7-2|16|.|.|TRBJ1-3
TGTGCCAGCAGCTCTTCGACGGGTCCCTCTGGAAACACCATATATTTT
CASSSSTGPSGNTIYF
>TRBV28|14|.|.|TRBJ1-6
TGTGCCAGCAGTTCGGGCCCTGAAAATTCACCCCTCCACTTT
CASSSGPENSPLHF
>TRBV6-2/TRBV6-3|15|.|.|TRBJ1-1
TGTGCCAGCAGTTTGAGGGTTAAAATGAACACTGAAGCTTTCTTT
CASSLRVKMNTEAFF
>TRBV2|11|.|.|TRBJ1-3
TGTGCCAGCAGCATGAAAGAGGGACGAAAATTT
CASSMKEGRKF
>TRBV11-3|13|.|.|TRBJ2-5
TGTGCCAGCAGCTCTCCCCCACAAGAGACCCAGTACTTC
CASSSPPQETQYF
>TRBV7-2|15|TRBD2|.|TRBJ2-7
TGTGCCAGCAGCTTAGCGGGGGGGAGCTCCTACGAGCAGTACTTC
CASSLAGGSSYEQYF
>TRBV9|15|.|.|TRBJ2-1
TGTGCCAGCAGCGTCCAGGACTCGGTCCACAATGAGCAGTTCTTC
CASSVQDSVHNEQFF
>TRBV27|16|TRBD1|.|TRBJ1-1
TGTGCCAGCAGGATAACAACTACGGACAGGGTTCGAGTAACTTTCTTT
CASRITTTDRVRVTFF
>TRBV10-2|14|.|.|TRBJ2-3
TGCGCCAGCAGAAATCGACTGGGGGGAGATACGCAGTATTTT
CASRNRLGGDTQYF
>TRBV2|13|TRBD2|.|TRBJ2-5
TGTGCCAGCATAGGACTAGCGGAAGAGACCCAGTACTTC
CASIGLAEETQYF